Below, one TCR beta chain is given with its context. This record comes from a study of shared clonotypes between healthy human individuals. About the research overall: Donors consisted of a couple of women and three men between 18 and 49.

The method was immunoSEQ multiplex PCR; TCRdb's version includes in-frame clones alone and lacks a portion of them. This sample yields approximately 600,000 clones, of which 85% to 95% are seen a single time; over 0.095% belongs to the top ten. V trimming: 3 bases; J trimming: 4 bases; junction bases outside the gene matches: 4. The length of the CDR3 is 14 residues. Germline V CDR1 and CDR2: SGHNT, YYREEE (reference sequence). CD8 cells classed as naive were CD45RO-negative and positively selected for CCR7, excluding terminally differentiated effector memory CD45RA+ cells. Input material: naive CD8+ T cells sorted from blood. The V call is TRBV5-4, the J call TRBJ2-7; 10 bases map to TRBD2. The sequence derives from a woman aged 30 to 39 in good health. The CDR3 DNA follows: TGTGCCAGCAGCTACGGACTAGCGGAGTACGAGCAGTACTTC. Its protein product is CASSYGLAEYEQYF.